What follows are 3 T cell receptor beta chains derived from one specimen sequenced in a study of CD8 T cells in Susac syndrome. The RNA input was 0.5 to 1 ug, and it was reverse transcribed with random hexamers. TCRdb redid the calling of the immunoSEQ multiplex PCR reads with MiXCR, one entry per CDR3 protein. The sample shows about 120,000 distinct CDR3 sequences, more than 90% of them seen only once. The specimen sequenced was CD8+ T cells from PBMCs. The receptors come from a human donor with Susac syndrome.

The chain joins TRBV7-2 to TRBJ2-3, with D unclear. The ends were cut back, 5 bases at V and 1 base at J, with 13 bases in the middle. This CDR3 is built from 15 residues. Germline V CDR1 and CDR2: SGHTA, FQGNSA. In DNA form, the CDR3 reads TGTGCCAGCAGCCCCGATTCCGGCGGCACAGATACGCAGTATTTT. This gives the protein CASSPDSGGTDTQYF.

The CDR3 nucleotides read TGTGCCAGCACCGAGGGGACTACCTTATACAATGAGCAGTTCTTC. Protein: CASTEGTTLYNEQFF. This chain connects TRBV12-3 or TRBV12-4 to TRBJ2-1; 7 nucleotides match TRBD2. V lost 7 bases, J lost 4 bases, and 10 bases stayed unmatched. The CDR3 runs to 15 residues.

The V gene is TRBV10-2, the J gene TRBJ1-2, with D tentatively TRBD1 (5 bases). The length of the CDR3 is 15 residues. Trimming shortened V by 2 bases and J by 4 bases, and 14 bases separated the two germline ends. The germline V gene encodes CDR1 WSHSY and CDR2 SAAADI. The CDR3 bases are TGCGCCAGCAGTGAGGTCGGGGACGTTGCCTATGGCTACACCTTC. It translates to CASSEVGDVAYGYTF.